This is a list of T cell receptor beta chains from one sample in a study of cytomegalovirus exposure and HLA in healthy donors. Using immunoSEQ multiplex PCR, the repertoire was profiled, and TCRdb retains in-frame clones only, with some absent. Altogether 120,000 to 150,000 clones are present, about 91% being singletons, with the ten largest covering less than 5.5%. The material sequenced was PBMCs. Receptors originate from a man aged 18-30 years in good health and CMV-seropositive. The CDR3 runs from the conserved cysteine through the conserved F or W. Each record gives: D gene, J gene, V gene, clone size, CDR3 DNA, CDR3 protein. D genes are given only for firm matches. Part of the rows lack a size; the others show once, few, many or a class for expanded clones.

D gene: NA; J gene: TRBJ1-5; V gene: TRBV6-1; clone size: NA; CDR3 DNA: TGTGCCAGCAGCCATAATCAGCCCCAGCATTTT; CDR3 protein: CASSHNQPQHF
D gene: NA; J gene: TRBJ2-1; V gene: TRBV30; clone size: NA; CDR3 DNA: TGTGCCTGGAATCTAGGCCTCGGGGATGAGCAGTTCTTC; CDR3 protein: CAWNLGLGDEQFF
D gene: TRBD1; J gene: TRBJ2-2; V gene: TRBV6-1; clone size: NA; CDR3 DNA: TGTGCCACTCACAAGGGACAGGGGGTGTCCGGGGAGCTGTTTTTT; CDR3 protein: CATHKGQGVSGELFF
D gene: TRBD1; J gene: TRBJ1-1; V gene: TRBV5-6; clone size: NA; CDR3 DNA: TGTGCCAGCAGCTTGGACGGCAGGGGGCATAACACTGAAGCTTTCTTT; CDR3 protein: CASSLDGRGHNTEAFF
D gene: TRBD1; J gene: TRBJ2-1; V gene: TRBV6-1; clone size: NA; CDR3 DNA: TGTGCCAGCAGTGAATGGACAGGGGGCATGATCTTC; CDR3 protein: CASSEWTGGMIF
D gene: NA; J gene: TRBJ2-7; V gene: TRBV19; clone size: NA; CDR3 DNA: TGTGCCAGTAGTGCCGGACAAACCTACGAGCAGTACTTC; CDR3 protein: CASSAGQTYEQYF
D gene: TRBD2; J gene: TRBJ2-7; V gene: TRBV18; clone size: NA; CDR3 DNA: TGTGCCAGCTCACCACTCGGGGGGGGCGCTGTCTACGAGCAGTACTTC; CDR3 protein: CASSPLGGGAVYEQYF
D gene: NA; J gene: TRBJ2-5; V gene: TRBV10-1; clone size: NA; CDR3 DNA: TGCGCCAGCAGTGAGATGGTGATGAACGGAGGAGGGACCCAGTACTTC; CDR3 protein: CASSEMVMNGGGTQYF
D gene: NA; J gene: TRBJ1-3; V gene: TRBV5-1; clone size: NA; CDR3 DNA: TGCGCCAGCAGCTTGTCCCGGGAAACTTCTGGAAACACCATATATTTT; CDR3 protein: CASSLSRETSGNTIYF
D gene: NA; J gene: TRBJ1-2; V gene: TRBV28; clone size: few; CDR3 DNA: TGTGCCAGCAGTTTAACTTACGGCTACACCTTC; CDR3 protein: CASSLTYGYTF
D gene: TRBD1; J gene: TRBJ2-6; V gene: TRBV6-1; clone size: NA; CDR3 DNA: TGTGCCAGCAGGAGGACAGGGGGCTACGTCCTGACTTTC; CDR3 protein: CASRRTGGYVLTF
D gene: TRBD1; J gene: TRBJ2-7; V gene: TRBV5-8; clone size: NA; CDR3 DNA: TGTGCCAGCAGCATAAGACAGGGATCCTACGAGCAGTACTTC; CDR3 protein: CASSIRQGSYEQYF
D gene: TRBD2; J gene: TRBJ2-1; V gene: TRBV30; clone size: once; CDR3 DNA: TGTGCCTGGTTGGGACTAGCGGGGGTTAAGAGCTCCTACAATGAGCAGTTCTTC; CDR3 protein: CAWLGLAGVKSSYNEQFF
D gene: TRBD1; J gene: TRBJ1-5; V gene: TRBV30; clone size: few; CDR3 DNA: TGTGCCTGGGGGGGACAGATGAATCAGCCCCAGCATTTT; CDR3 protein: CAWGGQMNQPQHF
D gene: TRBD1; J gene: TRBJ1-6; V gene: TRBV7-9; clone size: few; CDR3 DNA: TGTGCCAGCAGCACAACAGGGGATTCACCCCTCCACTTT; CDR3 protein: CASSTTGDSPLHF
D gene: TRBD2; J gene: TRBJ2-2; V gene: TRBV27; clone size: NA; CDR3 DNA: TGTGCCAGCAGTTCCGCTAGCGGGAGGGAGGTCGGGGAGCTGTTTTTT; CDR3 protein: CASSSASGREVGELFF
D gene: NA; J gene: TRBJ2-2; V gene: TRBV5-1; clone size: NA; CDR3 DNA: TGCGCCAGCAGCTTGCCACAAACGAACACCGGGGAGCTGTTTTTT; CDR3 protein: CASSLPQTNTGELFF
D gene: TRBD1; J gene: TRBJ1-1; V gene: TRBV6-6; clone size: NA; CDR3 DNA: TGTGCCAGCAGTTATGGTTACAGGGGGAAGAACACTGAAGCTTTCTTT; CDR3 protein: CASSYGYRGKNTEAFF
D gene: NA; J gene: TRBJ1-4; V gene: TRBV18; clone size: NA; CDR3 DNA: TGTGCCAGCTCACCAATAAGACAGAATGAAAAACTGTTTTTT; CDR3 protein: CASSPIRQNEKLFF
D gene: TRBD1; J gene: TRBJ1-2; V gene: TRBV30; clone size: NA; CDR3 DNA: TGTGCCTGGAGCACGGACAGGAAGAGAAACTATGGCTACACCTTC; CDR3 protein: CAWSTDRKRNYGYTF
D gene: NA; J gene: TRBJ2-3; V gene: TRBV27; clone size: NA; CDR3 DNA: TGTGCCAGCAGTTTATACGGGCCCCAGGGGCAGTATTTT; CDR3 protein: CASSLYGPQGQYF
D gene: NA; J gene: TRBJ1-1; V gene: TRBV30; clone size: NA; CDR3 DNA: TGTGCCTGGAGTGTAAGATTGGGAGGGAACACTGAAGCTTTCTTT; CDR3 protein: CAWSVRLGGNTEAFF
D gene: TRBD1; J gene: TRBJ1-3; V gene: TRBV18; clone size: once; CDR3 DNA: TGTGCCAGCTCACCAACCGGGACAGGAGGCGGAAACACCATATATTTT; CDR3 protein: CASSPTGTGGGNTIYF
D gene: NA; J gene: TRBJ1-2; V gene: TRBV5-6; clone size: NA; CDR3 DNA: TGTGCCAGCAGCTGGGGGGAAGGCTACACCTTC; CDR3 protein: CASSWGEGYTF
D gene: TRBD2; J gene: TRBJ2-3; V gene: TRBV7-6; clone size: NA; CDR3 DNA: TGTGCCAGCAGCTTAAGGGTAGCGGGAGTGACAGATACGCAGTATTTT; CDR3 protein: CASSLRVAGVTDTQYF
D gene: TRBD2; J gene: TRBJ2-1; V gene: TRBV6-5; clone size: NA; CDR3 DNA: TGTGCCAGCCGACTAGCGGGAGGCTACAATGAGCAGTTCTTC; CDR3 protein: CASRLAGGYNEQFF